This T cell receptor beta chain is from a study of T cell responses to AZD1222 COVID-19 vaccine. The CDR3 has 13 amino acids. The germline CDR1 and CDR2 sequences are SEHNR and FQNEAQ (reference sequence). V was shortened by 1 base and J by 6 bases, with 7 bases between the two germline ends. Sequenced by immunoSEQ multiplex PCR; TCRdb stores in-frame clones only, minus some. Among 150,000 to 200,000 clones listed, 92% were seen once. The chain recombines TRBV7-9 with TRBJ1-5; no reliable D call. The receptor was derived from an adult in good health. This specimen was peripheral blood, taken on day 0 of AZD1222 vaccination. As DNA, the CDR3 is TGTGCCAGCAGCTTAGGGGAAATTCAGCCCCAGCATTTT. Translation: CASSLGEIQPQHF.